Listed below are T cell receptor beta chains from one sample, sequenced in a study of PD-L1 blockade in urothelial cancer. Method: immunoSEQ multiplex PCR; TCRdb's copy keeps in-frame clones and lacks some. Among over 100,000 clones, approximately 89% were seen once, and the ten largest hold around 4%. The input for sequencing was PBMCs, taken around atezolizumab (anti-PD-L1) treatment. These receptors all come from a man aged 55 to 70 with urothelial cancer. Each CDR3 is given with its conserved first and last residue.

J gene	V gene	CDR3 protein
TRBJ1-2	TRBV19	CASRPRDTNWDGYTF
TRBJ2-3	TRBV15	CATSRDGRTGVDTQYF
TRBJ1-1	TRBV25-1	CASTPSRVGNTEAFF
TRBJ2-1	TRBV7-9	CASSPTSGSSYNEQFF
TRBJ2-1	TRBV28	CASTTGQLIHNEQFF
TRBJ2-7	TRBV7-3	CASSSDRVGEQYF
TRBJ2-7	TRBV28	CARSQGEQYF
TRBJ2-7	TRBV7-2	CASSLVAGGLYEQYF
TRBJ1-3	TRBV19	CASSKTGEYGNTIYF
TRBJ2-7	TRBV25-1	CEGQAGDDYEQYF
TRBJ2-5	TRBV5-5	CASSPWTGGLQETQYF
TRBJ2-3	TRBV18	CASSQTSAGGTDTQYF
TRBJ2-5	TRBV15	CATSRGGGETQYF
TRBJ2-3	TRBV19	CASSPRLAGVRPDTQYF
TRBJ1-3	TRBV9	CASSGGQGKISLGNTIYF
TRBJ2-3	TRBV11-1	CASSMDRGDTQYF
TRBJ1-4	TRBV4-1	CASSQPLPGGEKLFF
TRBJ2-7	TRBV27	CASQLSGTGDEQYF
TRBJ2-6	TRBV4-3	CASSQDPRAGANVLTF
TRBJ1-5	TRBV4-2	CASSLGQGASGQPQHF
TRBJ1-4	TRBV7-8	CASSSHQGGWNEKLFF
TRBJ1-2	TRBV5-1	CASSLGYSFNYGYTF
TRBJ2-7	TRBV9	CASSFIGSEQYF
TRBJ1-1	TRBV7-9	CASRTTSRNTEAFF
TRBJ2-7	TRBV5-5	CASSLSGHSYEQYF
TRBJ2-3	TRBV6-1	CARGGTRGRGDTQYF
TRBJ1-5	TRBV6-1	CASRGTGGRQPQHF
TRBJ1-3	TRBV4-1	CASSQGAGIGNTIYF
TRBJ1-4	TRBV2	CASNLRTATNEKLFF
TRBJ2-3	TRBV28	CASSLFGWLAGGKDTQYF
TRBJ1-1	TRBV6-1	CASSEATYKPARAAFF
TRBJ2-3	TRBV7-2	CASSFSPSTDTQYF
TRBJ2-5	TRBV4-3	CASSQERGGQETQYF
TRBJ2-1	TRBV7-2	CASSGPTSSGEQFF
TRBJ1-4	TRBV11-2	CASRRQGEGEKLFF
TRBJ1-2	TRBV7-9	CASSSAGVRGGYTF
TRBJ2-1	TRBV5-1	CASSTDSHNEQFF
TRBJ1-6	TRBV19	CASSISRGGQTGNSPLHF
TRBJ2-1	TRBV9	CASSAGGLVSGEQFF
TRBJ2-7	TRBV7-2	CASSLALSGGMSSYEQYF
TRBJ2-4	TRBV10-2	CASISPAAGGPAKNIQYF
TRBJ2-7	TRBV11-3	CASSLGPKYEQYF
TRBJ2-7	TRBV5-1	CASSLGSGNSYEQYF
TRBJ2-2	TRBV13	CASSLGPSTGELFF
TRBJ2-2	TRBV7-8	CASSPRVTGELFF
TRBJ2-2	TRBV7-2	CASSGWATNTGELFF
TRBJ1-1	TRBV10-3	CAISQQGMAEAFF
TRBJ1-5	TRBV9	CASSVGAGGNQPQHF
TRBJ2-3	TRBV19	CASSIVGSGSSVTQYF
TRBJ2-3	TRBV9	CASSGGQGGVDTQYF
TRBJ2-3	TRBV7-2	CASSSPTSDADTQYF
TRBJ1-1	TRBV6-1	CASSGQAGTEAFF
TRBJ2-3	TRBV5-6	CASSLGGGAADTQYF
TRBJ2-7	TRBV9	CASSASGQGFDEQYF
TRBJ1-1	TRBV28	CATNTHGDMNTEAFF
TRBJ2-5	TRBV5-1	CASSSGQGGETQYF
TRBJ2-5	TRBV7-2	CASSLGRGRETQYF
TRBJ2-1	TRBV9	CASSVHQGGNEQFF